The present TCR beta chain was sequenced within a study of cytomegalovirus exposure and HLA in healthy donors. On the study more broadly: A prior study identified over 100 million unique TCR beta sequences from 200 million or so T cells.

About this clone: What it binds is not known.

Study-level results: Trimming of TCR beta V- and J-genes showed a link, identified in a later analysis, to a missense DCLRE1C variant.

V lost 4 bases, J lost 7 bases, and 20 bases lay in between. Germline CDR1 and CDR2: GTSNPN and SVGIG (reference sequence). The CDR3 loop spans 16 amino acids. The PCR had 60 Vbeta and 13 Jbeta primers. Assay used: immunoSEQ multiplex PCR; TCRdb lists only in-frame clones, some missing. This table holds under 150,000 clones, about 85% found once. This TCR was recovered from a boy younger than 18 in good health and CMV-seronegative. This chain connects TRBV30 to TRBJ1-6; D perhaps matches TRBD1 (6 bases). The sequenced sample was PBMCs. CDR3 bases: TGTGCCTGGATTAGTCCCAGGGGCATGGTGAATTCACCCCTCCACTTT. It specifies CAWISPRGMVNSPLHF.